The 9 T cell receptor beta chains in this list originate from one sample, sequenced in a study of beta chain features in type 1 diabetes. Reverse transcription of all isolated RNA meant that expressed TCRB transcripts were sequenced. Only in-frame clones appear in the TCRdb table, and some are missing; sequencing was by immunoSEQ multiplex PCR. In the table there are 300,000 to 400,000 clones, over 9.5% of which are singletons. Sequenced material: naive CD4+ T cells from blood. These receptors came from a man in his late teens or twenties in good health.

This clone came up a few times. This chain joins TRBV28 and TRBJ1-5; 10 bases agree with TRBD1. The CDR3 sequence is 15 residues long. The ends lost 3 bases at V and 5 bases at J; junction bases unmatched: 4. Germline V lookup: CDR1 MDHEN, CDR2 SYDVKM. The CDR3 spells CASSLTGQGYQPQHF. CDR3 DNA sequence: TGTGCCAGCAGTTTGACGGGACAGGGGTATCAGCCCCAGCATTTT.

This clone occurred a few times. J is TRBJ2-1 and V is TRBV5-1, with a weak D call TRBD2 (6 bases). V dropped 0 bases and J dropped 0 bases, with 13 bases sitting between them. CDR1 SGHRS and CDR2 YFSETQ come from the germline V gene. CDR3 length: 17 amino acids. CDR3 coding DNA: TGCGCCAGCAGCTTGGCCGCGGGGCCTAGCTCCTACAATGAGCAGTTCTTC. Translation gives CASSLAAGPSSYNEQFF.

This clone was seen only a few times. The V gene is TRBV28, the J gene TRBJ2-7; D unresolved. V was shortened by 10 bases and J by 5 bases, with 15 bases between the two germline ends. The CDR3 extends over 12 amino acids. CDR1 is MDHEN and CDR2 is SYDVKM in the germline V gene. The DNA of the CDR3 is TGTGCCACGAGTCTCCCACTGAACGAGCAGTACTTC. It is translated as CATSLPLNEQYF.

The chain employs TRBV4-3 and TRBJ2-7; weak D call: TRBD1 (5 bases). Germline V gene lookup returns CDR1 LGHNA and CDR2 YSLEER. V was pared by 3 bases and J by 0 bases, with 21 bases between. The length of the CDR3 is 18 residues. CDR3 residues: CASSQALTGAGASYEQYF. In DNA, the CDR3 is TGCGCCAGCAGCCAGGCCCTGACCGGAGCTGGGGCCTCCTACGAGCAGTACTTC.

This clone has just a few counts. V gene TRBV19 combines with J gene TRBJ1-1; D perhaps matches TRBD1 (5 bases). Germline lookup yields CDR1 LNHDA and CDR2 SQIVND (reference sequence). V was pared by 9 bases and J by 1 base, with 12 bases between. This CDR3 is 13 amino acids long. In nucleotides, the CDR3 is TGTGCCAGCCAGGGATTAGGGAACACTGAAGCTTTCTTT. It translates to CASQGLGNTEAFF.

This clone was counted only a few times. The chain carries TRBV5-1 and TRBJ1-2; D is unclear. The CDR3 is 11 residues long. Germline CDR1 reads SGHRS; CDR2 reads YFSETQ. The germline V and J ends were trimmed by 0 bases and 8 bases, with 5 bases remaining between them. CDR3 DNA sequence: TGCGCCAGCAGCTTGGAAGCGGGCTACACCTTC. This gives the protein CASSLEAGYTF.

CDR3 DNA sequence: TGTGCCAGCAGTTCAACCGACAGGGCCACTTCACCCCTCCACTTT. Translating gives CASSSTDRATSPLHF. The chain recombines TRBV6-6 with TRBJ1-6; TRBD1 agrees at 7 bases. In germline, CDR1 is MNHNY, CDR2 SVGAGI (reference sequence). CDR3 size: 15 residues. V trimming: 4 bases; J trimming: 9 bases; junction bases outside the gene matches: 9.

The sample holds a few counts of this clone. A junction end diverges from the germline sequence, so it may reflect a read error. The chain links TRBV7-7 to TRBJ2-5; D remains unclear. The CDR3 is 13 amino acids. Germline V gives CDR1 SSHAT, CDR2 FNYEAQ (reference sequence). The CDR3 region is CASSRMRQETQYF. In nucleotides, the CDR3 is TGTGCTAGCAGCCGTATGAGACAAGAGACCCAGTACTTC.

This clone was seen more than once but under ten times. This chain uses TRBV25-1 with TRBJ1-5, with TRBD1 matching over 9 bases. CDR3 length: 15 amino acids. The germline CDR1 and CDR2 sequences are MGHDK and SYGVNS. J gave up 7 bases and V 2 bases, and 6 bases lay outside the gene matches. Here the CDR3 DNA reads TGTGCCAGCAGTGAAGGGACAGGGAATAGGCAGCCCCAGCATTTT. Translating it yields CASSEGTGNRQPQHF.